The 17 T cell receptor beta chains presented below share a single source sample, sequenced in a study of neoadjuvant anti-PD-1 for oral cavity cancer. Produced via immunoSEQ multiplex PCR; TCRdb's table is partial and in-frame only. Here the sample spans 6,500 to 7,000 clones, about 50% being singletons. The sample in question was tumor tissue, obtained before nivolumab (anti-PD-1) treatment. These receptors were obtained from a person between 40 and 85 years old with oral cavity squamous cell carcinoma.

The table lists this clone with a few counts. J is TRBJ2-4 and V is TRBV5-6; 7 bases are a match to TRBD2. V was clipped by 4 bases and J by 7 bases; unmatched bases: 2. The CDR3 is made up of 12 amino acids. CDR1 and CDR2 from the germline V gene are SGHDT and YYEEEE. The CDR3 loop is CASSDGGNIQYF. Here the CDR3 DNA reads TGTGCCAGCAGCGACGGGGGGAACATTCAGTACTTC.

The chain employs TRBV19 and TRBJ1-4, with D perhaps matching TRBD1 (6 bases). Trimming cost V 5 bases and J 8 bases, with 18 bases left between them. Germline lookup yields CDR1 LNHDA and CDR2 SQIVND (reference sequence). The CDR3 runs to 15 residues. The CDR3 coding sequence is TGTGCCAGTAGTCCTAGGGGGAGTTCAGGAGAAAAACTGTTTTTT. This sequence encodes CASSPRGSSGEKLFF.

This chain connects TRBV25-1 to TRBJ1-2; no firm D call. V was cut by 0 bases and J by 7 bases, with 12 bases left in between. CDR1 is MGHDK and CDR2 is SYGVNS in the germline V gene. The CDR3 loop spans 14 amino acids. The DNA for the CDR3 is TGTGCCAGCAGTGAATACGAACGGGGAAGTGGCTACACCTTC. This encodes CASSEYERGSGYTF.

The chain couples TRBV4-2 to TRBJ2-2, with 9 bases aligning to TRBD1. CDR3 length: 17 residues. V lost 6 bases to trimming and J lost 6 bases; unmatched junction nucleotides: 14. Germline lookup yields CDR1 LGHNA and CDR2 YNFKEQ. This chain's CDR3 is CASSTPGQGKIAGELFF. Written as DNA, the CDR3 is TGTGCCAGCAGTACTCCGGGACAGGGCAAGATTGCCGGGGAGCTGTTTTTT.

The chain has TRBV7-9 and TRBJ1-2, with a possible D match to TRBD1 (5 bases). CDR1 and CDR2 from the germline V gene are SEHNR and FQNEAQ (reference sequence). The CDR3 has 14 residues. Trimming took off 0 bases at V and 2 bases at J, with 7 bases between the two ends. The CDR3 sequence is CASSLAGDNYGYTF. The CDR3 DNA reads TGTGCCAGCAGCTTAGCCGGGGACAACTATGGCTACACCTTC.

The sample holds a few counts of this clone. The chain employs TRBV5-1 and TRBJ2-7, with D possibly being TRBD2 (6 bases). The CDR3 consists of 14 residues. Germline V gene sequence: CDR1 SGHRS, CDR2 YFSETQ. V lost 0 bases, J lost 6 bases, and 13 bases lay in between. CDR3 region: CASSLGQGGGEQYF. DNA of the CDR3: TGCGCCAGCAGCTTGGGTCAGGGAGGAGGCGAGCAGTACTTC.

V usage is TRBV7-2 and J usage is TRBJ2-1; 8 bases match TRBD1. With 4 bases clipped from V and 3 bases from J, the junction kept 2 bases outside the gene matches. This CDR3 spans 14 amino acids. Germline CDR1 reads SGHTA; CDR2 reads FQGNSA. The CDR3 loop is CASSYGQGYNEQFF. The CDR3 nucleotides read TGTGCCAGCAGCTACGGACAGGGCTACAATGAGCAGTTCTTC.

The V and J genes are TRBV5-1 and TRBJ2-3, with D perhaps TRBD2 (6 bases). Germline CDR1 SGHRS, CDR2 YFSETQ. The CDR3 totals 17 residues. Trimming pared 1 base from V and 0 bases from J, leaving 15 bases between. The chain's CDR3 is CASSLLVLGTSTDTQYF. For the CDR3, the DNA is TGCGCCAGCAGCTTGTTGGTCCTTGGGACTAGCACAGATACGCAGTATTTT. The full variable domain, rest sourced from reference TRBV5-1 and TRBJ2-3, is KAGVTQTPRYLIKTRGQQVTLSCSPISGHRSVSWYQQTPGQGLQFLFEYFSETQRNKGNFPGRFSGRQFSNSRSEMNVSTLELGDSALYLCASSLLVLGTSTDTQYFGPGTRLTVL.

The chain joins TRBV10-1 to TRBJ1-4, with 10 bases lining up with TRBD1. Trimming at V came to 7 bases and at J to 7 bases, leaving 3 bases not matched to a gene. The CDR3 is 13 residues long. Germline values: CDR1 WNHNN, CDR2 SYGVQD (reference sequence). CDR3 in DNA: TGCGCCAGCAATCGGGACAGGGGTGAAAAACTGTTTTTT. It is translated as CASNRDRGEKLFF.

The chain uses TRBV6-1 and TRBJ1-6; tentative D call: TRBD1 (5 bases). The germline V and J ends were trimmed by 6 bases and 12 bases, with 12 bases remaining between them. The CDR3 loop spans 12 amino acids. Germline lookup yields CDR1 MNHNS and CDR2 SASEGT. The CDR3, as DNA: TGTGCCAGCAGCTGGGACCACCAACCCCTCCACTTT. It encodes CASSWDHQPLHF.

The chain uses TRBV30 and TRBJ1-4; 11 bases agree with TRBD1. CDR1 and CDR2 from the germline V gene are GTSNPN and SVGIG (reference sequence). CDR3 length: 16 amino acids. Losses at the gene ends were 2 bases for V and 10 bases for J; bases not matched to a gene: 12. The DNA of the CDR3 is TGTGCCTGGAGTCCTGGACAGGGGGCGGCGGGGGGAAAACTGTTTTTT. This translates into CAWSPGQGAAGGKLFF.

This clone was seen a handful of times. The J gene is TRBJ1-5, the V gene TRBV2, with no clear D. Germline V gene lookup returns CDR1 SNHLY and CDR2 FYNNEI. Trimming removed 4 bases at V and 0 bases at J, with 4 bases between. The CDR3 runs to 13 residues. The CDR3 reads CASSGDSNQPQHF. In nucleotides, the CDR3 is TGTGCCAGCAGTGGGGATAGCAATCAGCCCCAGCATTTT.

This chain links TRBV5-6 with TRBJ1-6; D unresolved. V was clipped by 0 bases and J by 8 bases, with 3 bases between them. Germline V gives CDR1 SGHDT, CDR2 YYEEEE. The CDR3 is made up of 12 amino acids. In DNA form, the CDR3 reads TGTGCCAGCAGCTTGGTTGATTCACCCCTCCACTTT. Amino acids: CASSLVDSPLHF. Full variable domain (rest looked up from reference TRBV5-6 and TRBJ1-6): DAGVTQSPTHLIKTRGQQVTLRCSPKSGHDTVSWYQQALGQGPQFIFQYYEEEERQRGNFPDRFSGHQFPNYSSELNVNALLLGDSALYLCASSLVDSPLHFGNGTRLTVT.

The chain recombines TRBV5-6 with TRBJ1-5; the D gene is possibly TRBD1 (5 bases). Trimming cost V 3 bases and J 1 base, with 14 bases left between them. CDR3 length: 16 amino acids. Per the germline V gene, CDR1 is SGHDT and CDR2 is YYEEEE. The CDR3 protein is CASSSRQSGSNQPQHF. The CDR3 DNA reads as TGTGCCAGCAGCTCCAGACAGAGCGGCAGCAATCAGCCCCAGCATTTT.

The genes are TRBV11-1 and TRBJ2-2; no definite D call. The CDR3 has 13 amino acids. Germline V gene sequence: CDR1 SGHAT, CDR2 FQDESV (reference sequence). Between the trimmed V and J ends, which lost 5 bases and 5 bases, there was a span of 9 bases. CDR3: CASSQQRTGELFF. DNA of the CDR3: TGTGCCAGCAGCCAACAGAGAACCGGGGAGCTGTTTTTT.

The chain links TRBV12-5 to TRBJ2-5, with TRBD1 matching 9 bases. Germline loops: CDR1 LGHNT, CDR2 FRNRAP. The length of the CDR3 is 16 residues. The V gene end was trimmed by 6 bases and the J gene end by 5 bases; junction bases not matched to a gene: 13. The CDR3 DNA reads TGTGCTAGTGGGCTCAACAGGGGGCATGTCTGGGAGACCCAGTACTTC. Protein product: CASGLNRGHVWETQYF.

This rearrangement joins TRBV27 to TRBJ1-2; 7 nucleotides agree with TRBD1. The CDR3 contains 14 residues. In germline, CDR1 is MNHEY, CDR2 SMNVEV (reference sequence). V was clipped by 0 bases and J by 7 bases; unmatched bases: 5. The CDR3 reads CASSLSTGMSGYTF. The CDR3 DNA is TGTGCCAGCAGTTTATCGACAGGGATGAGTGGCTACACCTTC.